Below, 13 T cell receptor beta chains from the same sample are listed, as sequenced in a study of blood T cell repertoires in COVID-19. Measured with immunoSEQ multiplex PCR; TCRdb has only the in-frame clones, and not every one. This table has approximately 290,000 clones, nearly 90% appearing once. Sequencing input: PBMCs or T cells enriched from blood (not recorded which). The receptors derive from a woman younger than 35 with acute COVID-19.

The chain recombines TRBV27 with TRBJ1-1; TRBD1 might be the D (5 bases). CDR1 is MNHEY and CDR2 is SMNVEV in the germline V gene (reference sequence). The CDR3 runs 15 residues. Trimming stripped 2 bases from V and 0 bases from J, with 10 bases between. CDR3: CASSLTAGMNTEAFF. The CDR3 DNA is TGTGCCAGCAGTTTAACGGCAGGGATGAACACTGAAGCTTTCTTT.

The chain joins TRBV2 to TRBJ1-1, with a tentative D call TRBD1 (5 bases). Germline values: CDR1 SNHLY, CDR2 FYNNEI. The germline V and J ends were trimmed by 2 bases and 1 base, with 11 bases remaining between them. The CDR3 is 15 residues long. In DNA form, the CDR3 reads TGTGCCAGCAGTGAACTAGGGGCAGCGAACACTGAAGCTTTCTTT. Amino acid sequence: CASSELGAANTEAFF.

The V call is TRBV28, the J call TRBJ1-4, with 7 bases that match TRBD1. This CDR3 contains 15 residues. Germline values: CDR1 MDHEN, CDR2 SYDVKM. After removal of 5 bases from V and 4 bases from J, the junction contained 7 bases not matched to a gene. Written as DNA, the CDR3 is TGTGCCAGCAGTCCGACAGGGAAGGTTAATGAAAAACTGTTTTTT. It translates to CASSPTGKVNEKLFF.

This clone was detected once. CDR3 amino acids: CATSDNRGSYNEQFF. The CDR3 nucleotides are TGTGCCACCAGTGATAATCGCGGGAGCTACAATGAGCAGTTCTTC. This chain links TRBV24-1 with TRBJ2-1, with 7 bases that match TRBD2. CDR1 and CDR2 from the germline V gene are KGHDR and SFDVKD. J lost 3 bases, V lost 3 bases, and 4 bases had no gene match. CDR3 length: 15 amino acids.

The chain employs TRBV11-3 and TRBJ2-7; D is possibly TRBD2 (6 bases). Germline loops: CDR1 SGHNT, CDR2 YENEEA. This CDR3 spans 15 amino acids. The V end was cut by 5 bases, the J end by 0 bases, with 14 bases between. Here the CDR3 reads CASSVGLRGSYEQYF. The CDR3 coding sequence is TGTGCCAGCAGCGTGGGACTTAGGGGCTCCTACGAGCAGTACTTC.

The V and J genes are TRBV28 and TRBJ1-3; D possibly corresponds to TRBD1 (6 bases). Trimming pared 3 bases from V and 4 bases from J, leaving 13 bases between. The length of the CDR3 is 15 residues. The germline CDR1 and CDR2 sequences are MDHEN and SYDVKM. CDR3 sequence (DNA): TGTGCCAGCAGTTTTGGGGGCCCGCGGGGAAACACCATATATTTT. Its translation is CASSFGGPRGNTIYF.

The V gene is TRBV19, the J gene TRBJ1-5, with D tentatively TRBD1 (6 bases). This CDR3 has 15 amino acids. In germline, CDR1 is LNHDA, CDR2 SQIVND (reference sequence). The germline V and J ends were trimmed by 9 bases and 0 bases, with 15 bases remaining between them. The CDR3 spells CASGGHSYSNQPQHF. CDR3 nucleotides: TGTGCCAGCGGGGGGCATTCGTATAGCAATCAGCCCCAGCATTTT.

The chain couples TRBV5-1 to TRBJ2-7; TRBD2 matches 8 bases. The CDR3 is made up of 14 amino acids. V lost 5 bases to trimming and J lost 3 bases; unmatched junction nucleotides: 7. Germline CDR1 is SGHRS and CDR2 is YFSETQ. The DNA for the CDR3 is TGCGCCAGCAGAACCCCCGGGAGGGACTACGAGCAGTACTTC. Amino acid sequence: CASRTPGRDYEQYF.

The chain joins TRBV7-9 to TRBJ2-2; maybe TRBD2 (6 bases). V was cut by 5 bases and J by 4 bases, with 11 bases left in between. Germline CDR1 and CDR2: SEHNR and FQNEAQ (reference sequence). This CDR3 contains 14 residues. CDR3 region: CASSLRGTTGELFF. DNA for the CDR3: TGTGCCAGCAGCCTTCGGGGGACCACCGGGGAGCTGTTTTTT.

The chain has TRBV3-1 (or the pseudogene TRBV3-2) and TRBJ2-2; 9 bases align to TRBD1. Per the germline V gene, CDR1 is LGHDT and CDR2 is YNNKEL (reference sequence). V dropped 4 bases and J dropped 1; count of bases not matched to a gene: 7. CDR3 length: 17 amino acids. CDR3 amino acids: CASSRPSGQGNTGELFF. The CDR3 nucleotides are TGTGCCAGCAGCCGCCCTTCGGGACAGGGGAACACCGGGGAGCTGTTTTTT.

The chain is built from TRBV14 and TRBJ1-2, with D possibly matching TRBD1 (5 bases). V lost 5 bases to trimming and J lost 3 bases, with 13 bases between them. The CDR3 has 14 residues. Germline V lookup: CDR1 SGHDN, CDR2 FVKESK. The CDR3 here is CASSYLTVDYGYTF. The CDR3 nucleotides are TGTGCCAGCAGCTATTTGACAGTTGACTATGGCTACACCTTC.

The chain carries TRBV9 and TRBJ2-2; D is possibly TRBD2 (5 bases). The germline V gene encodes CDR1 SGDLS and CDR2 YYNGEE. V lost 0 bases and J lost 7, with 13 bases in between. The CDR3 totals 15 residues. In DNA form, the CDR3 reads TGTGCCAGCAGCGTAGAGGGAGTGAGTGGCGGGGAGCTGTTTTTT. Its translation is CASSVEGVSGGELFF.

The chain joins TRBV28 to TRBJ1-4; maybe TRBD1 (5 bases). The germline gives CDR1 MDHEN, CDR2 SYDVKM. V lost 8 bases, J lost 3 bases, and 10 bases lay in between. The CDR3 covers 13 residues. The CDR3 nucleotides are TGTGCCAGCCAAGGGGCGGCTAATGAAAAACTGTTTTTT. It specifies CASQGAANEKLFF. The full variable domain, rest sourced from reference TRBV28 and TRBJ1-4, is DVKVTQSSRYLVKRTGEKVFLECVQDMDHENMFWYRQDPGLGLRLIYFSYDVKMKEKGDIPEGYSVSREKKERFSLILESASTNQTSMYLCASQGAANEKLFFGSGTQLSVL.